Below, 8 T cell receptor beta chains from the same sample are listed, as sequenced in a study of blood T cell repertoires in COVID-19. Profiling relied on immunoSEQ multiplex PCR, and the TCRdb table lists in-frame clones only, not all of them. This table has about 95,000 clones, about nine tenths appearing once. What was sequenced was peripheral blood. All receptors come from a woman aged 70-85 years with acute or convalescent COVID-19.

Written as DNA, the CDR3 is TGTGCCACCGCCCGGGGTAACACTGAAGCTTTCTTT. It specifies CATARGNTEAFF. The V gene is TRBV6-6, the J gene TRBJ1-1, with D unresolved. CDR1 is MNHNY and CDR2 is SVGAGI in the germline V gene (reference sequence). Trimming stripped 10 bases from V and 2 bases from J, with 11 bases between. The CDR3 extends over 12 amino acids.

This clone showed up just once. The V call is TRBV27, the J call TRBJ2-2; 10 bases fit TRBD1. Germline trimming cut 5 bases from V and 4 bases from J; bases unmatched to any gene: 1. The CDR3 is made up of 14 amino acids. Germline values: CDR1 MNHEY, CDR2 SMNVEV (reference sequence). In nucleotides, the CDR3 is TGTGCCAGCAGTCGGGACAGGGGCACCGGGGAGCTGTTTTTT. It codes for CASSRDRGTGELFF.

This clone was picked up one time. V gene TRBV6-1 combines with J gene TRBJ2-4; no firm D call. CDR3 length equals 16 residues. Germline loops: CDR1 MNHNS, CDR2 SASEGT. Trimming shortened V by 2 bases and J by 0 bases, and 11 bases separated the two germline ends. Written as DNA, the CDR3 is TGTGCCAGCAGTGAAAATCGCCAGATAGCCAAAAACATTCAGTACTTC. Its protein product is CASSENRQIAKNIQYF.

The rearrangement joins TRBV5-4 to TRBJ1-2; 7 positions match TRBD1. The CDR3 is 13 residues long. Germline V gene lookup returns CDR1 SGHNT and CDR2 YYREEE (reference sequence). V was pared by 4 bases and J by 5 bases, with 5 bases of the junction left unmatched. Here the CDR3 reads CASSVDRVYGYTF. The CDR3 bases are TGTGCCAGCAGCGTTGACAGGGTTTATGGCTACACCTTC.

V gene TRBV6-5 combines with J gene TRBJ1-1; D possibly corresponds to TRBD1 (5 bases). Trimming pared 9 bases from V and 3 bases from J, leaving 14 bases between. Germline loops: CDR1 MNHEY, CDR2 SVGAGI. CDR3 length: 13 residues. The DNA of the CDR3 is TGTGCCAGTACTTTGACCAGGGACACTGAAGCTTTCTTT. This codes for CASTLTRDTEAFF.

The V and J genes are TRBV11-2 and TRBJ1-1, with D possibly being TRBD1 (6 bases). V was trimmed by 4 bases and J by 2 bases, leaving 20 bases between them. Germline CDR1 SGHAT, CDR2 FQNNGV. The CDR3 runs to 17 residues. CDR3 sequence (DNA): TGTGCCAGCAGCTACGTGCGTGGGGGCGTCTCAAACACTGAAGCTTTCTTT. Amino acid sequence: CASSYVRGGVSNTEAFF.

A few counts support this clone. The genes are TRBV19 and TRBJ1-5; D not resolved. V was shortened by 3 bases and J by 3 bases, with 15 bases between the two germline ends. The CDR3 loop spans 16 amino acids. The germline V gene encodes CDR1 LNHDA and CDR2 SQIVND (reference sequence). The CDR3 loop is CASSIGQNEVNQPQHF. The CDR3 DNA follows: TGTGCCAGTAGTATCGGCCAAAATGAGGTCAATCAGCCCCAGCATTTT.

The chain uses TRBV6-5 and TRBJ2-2, with TRBD2 matching 7 bases. The CDR3 spans 14 residues. Unmatched junction bases numbered 8, after V lost 8 bases and J lost 5 bases. The germline gives CDR1 MNHEY, CDR2 SVGAGI. The CDR3 DNA reads as TGTGCCAGCCAACTACCCGGGGGGACCGGGGAGCTGTTTTTT. It yields the protein CASQLPGGTGELFF.